This is a list of T cell receptor beta chains from one sample in a study of Ad26.COV2.S vaccination and SARS-CoV-2 variants. Libraries were prepared by immunoSEQ multiplex PCR; TCRdb keeps only in-frame clonotypes and omits some of them. The sample shows around 340,000 clones, around 89% of them seen only once. The sample here was peripheral blood, taken in a trial of Ad26.COV2.S vaccine versus placebo. These receptors all come from a person aged 18 to 65 who received the Ad26.COV2.S COVID-19 vaccine or a placebo. CDR3s include the opening cysteine and the closing phenylalanine or tryptophan. D genes are given only for firm matches. Size is omitted from some rows. Given values are once, few, many or a class for expanded clones.

v_call,j_call,clone_size,d_call,cdr3_aa,cdr3_nt
TRBV7-3,TRBJ1-2,-,TRBD1,CASSRTGSDGYTF,TGTGCCAGCAGTCGGACAGGGAGCGACGGCTACACCTTC
TRBV6-4,TRBJ2-1,-,-,CASSDRAQREQFF,TGTGCCAGCAGTGATAGGGCGCAGCGTGAGCAGTTCTTC
TRBV15,TRBJ2-1,-,TRBD2,CATSSGGEVNEQFF,TGTGCCACCAGCAGCGGGGGGGAGGTAAATGAGCAGTTCTTC
TRBV30,TRBJ2-1,-,TRBD2,CACPRGTSRSNNEQFF,TGTGCCTGTCCTAGAGGGACTAGCAGATCTAACAATGAGCAGTTCTTC
TRBV5-4,TRBJ2-1,-,TRBD2,CASRPGTSGNNEQFF,TGTGCCAGCAGGCCCGGGACTAGTGGGAACAATGAGCAGTTCTTC
TRBV30,TRBJ2-3,once,-,CAWSVGQSATDTQYF,TGTGCCTGGAGTGTGGGTCAGTCAGCAACAGATACGCAGTATTTT
TRBV11-2,TRBJ2-7,-,TRBD2,CASSPSRTSSYEQYF,TGTGCCAGCAGCCCGTCCCGGACTAGCTCCTACGAGCAGTACTTC
TRBV12-3/TRBV12-4,TRBJ2-2,-,TRBD2,CASGTSVPGELFF,TGTGCCAGCGGGACTAGCGTCCCCGGGGAGCTGTTTTTT
TRBV9,TRBJ2-5,-,-,CASSTRLVPQETQYF,TGTGCCAGCAGCACGCGACTAGTTCCTCAAGAGACCCAGTACTTC
TRBV28,TRBJ2-7,-,-,CASSRWPPYEQYF,TGTGCCAGCAGTCGGTGGCCTCCCTACGAGCAGTACTTC
TRBV7-3,TRBJ1-5,-,TRBD1,CASSRQGSNQPQHF,TGTGCCAGCAGCCGACAGGGGAGCAATCAGCCCCAGCATTTT
TRBV29-1,TRBJ2-3,-,-,CSVEDPGLSQYF,TGCAGCGTTGAAGATCCCGGGTTATCGCAGTATTTT
TRBV9,TRBJ2-3,-,TRBD2,CASSVNPSGGTVADTQYF,TGTGCCAGCAGCGTAAACCCCAGCGGGGGTACCGTAGCAGATACGCAGTATTTT
TRBV19,TRBJ1-5,-,-,CASSPPAGVNQPQHF,TGTGCCAGTTCGCCACCAGCCGGGGTTAATCAGCCCCAGCATTTT
TRBV5-1,TRBJ1-3,-,-,CASSLEAANSGNTIYF,TGCGCCAGCAGCTTGGAGGCCGCCAACTCTGGAAACACCATATATTTT
TRBV7-9,TRBJ2-2,-,-,CASSSSSIGKNTGELFF,TGTGCCAGCAGCTCCTCATCCATCGGAAAGAACACCGGGGAGCTGTTTTTT
TRBV29-1,TRBJ1-3,-,-,CSVEGNSGNTIYF,TGCAGCGTTGAGGGGAACTCTGGAAACACCATATATTTT